The rows below give T cell receptor beta chains drawn from one sample of a study of Graves' ophthalmopathy and Graves' hyperthyroidism. TCRdb redid the calling of the multiplex PCR reads with MiXCR, one entry per CDR3 protein. Among about 390,000 distinct CDR3 sequences, 15% were seen once, and the ten largest hold 5.5% to 7%. Sequences were obtained from peripheral blood. The receptors originated from a woman under 30 with stable Graves' hyperthyroidism. Each CDR3 is given without its conserved first and last residue. The order of the fields is J gene, V gene, clone size, CDR3 protein. Clone size, where shown, is once, few, many, or a class for clones that have expanded.

>TRBJ2-7|TRBV4-1|many
ASSRESRGSYEQY
>TRBJ2-5|TRBV6-1|many
ASRDRASETQY
>TRBJ2-7|TRBV20-1|few
SARVAGSSYEQY
>TRBJ1-2|TRBV6-5|NA
ASSYTRIGPYGYT
>TRBJ1-6|TRBV11-1|many
ASSVQDRSLPLH
>TRBJ1-5|TRBV12-3/TRBV12-4|many
ASTDGRYSNQPQH
>TRBJ2-5|TRBV15|NA
ATSRVGWGPQETQY
>TRBJ1-2|TRBV14|many
ASSQVGWDGYT
>TRBJ1-1|TRBV7-8|NA
ASSLVSAYEAF
>TRBJ1-2|TRBV20-1|many
SARDLQQGYGYT
>TRBJ1-3|TRBV25-1|many
ASRSRGSGNTIY
>TRBJ2-7|TRBV24-1|many
ATAESGTGAKEQY
>TRBJ1-1|TRBV6-2/TRBV6-3|many
ASRDQRGLGTEAF
>TRBJ1-1|TRBV10-3|NA
ASSESVYSVGTEAF
>TRBJ2-7|TRBV20-1|NA
SARTSGVRYEQY
>TRBJ2-7|TRBV29-1|many
SAMTGSKSEQY
>TRBJ2-5|TRBV6-1|NA
ASSEGTGLETQY
>TRBJ2-4|TRBV6-1|many
ASSEGGRVVAKNIQY
>TRBJ2-2|TRBV7-3|many
ASSLTETTGELF
>TRBJ2-2|TRBV5-1|many
ASSSRGGELF
>TRBJ2-7|TRBV28|NA
ASSRDRGFYEQY
>TRBJ2-2|TRBV5-1|many
ASNPGLNTGELF
>TRBJ1-2|TRBV19|many
ASSTQGDYGYT
>TRBJ1-5|TRBV7-8|many
ASSLPRGQRNQPQH
>TRBJ1-5|TRBV13|many
ASSYHRVGNGNQPQH
>TRBJ2-7|TRBV5-1|many
ASSLDGLDRTIYEQY
>TRBJ1-2|TRBV20-1|many
SASEGAGGYT
>TRBJ1-3|TRBV7-8|many
ASSLHRAPSGNTIY
>TRBJ1-6|TRBV15|many
ATRRDGSPLH
>TRBJ2-5|TRBV9|NA
ASSVSGPSRETQY
>TRBJ2-7|TRBV5-4|NA
ASSFGGFSYEQY
>TRBJ2-2|TRBV15|many
ATSRRSNRIPGELF
>TRBJ1-1|TRBV7-9|NA
ASSLGTSSEAF
>TRBJ2-7|TRBV2|many
ASSERGTGSRPEQY
>TRBJ2-5|TRBV7-8|NA
ASSDRDSQETQY
>TRBJ2-2|TRBV15|many
ATSLTGELF
>TRBJ1-5|TRBV12-3/TRBV12-4|many
ASSLVPYYGNQPQH
>TRBJ1-2|TRBV6-1|many
ASRGTGSIGWNYGYT
>TRBJ1-2|TRBV3-1|NA
ASSRQGTSNYGYT
>TRBJ1-2|TRBV25-1|many
ASSGAVGTKGYT